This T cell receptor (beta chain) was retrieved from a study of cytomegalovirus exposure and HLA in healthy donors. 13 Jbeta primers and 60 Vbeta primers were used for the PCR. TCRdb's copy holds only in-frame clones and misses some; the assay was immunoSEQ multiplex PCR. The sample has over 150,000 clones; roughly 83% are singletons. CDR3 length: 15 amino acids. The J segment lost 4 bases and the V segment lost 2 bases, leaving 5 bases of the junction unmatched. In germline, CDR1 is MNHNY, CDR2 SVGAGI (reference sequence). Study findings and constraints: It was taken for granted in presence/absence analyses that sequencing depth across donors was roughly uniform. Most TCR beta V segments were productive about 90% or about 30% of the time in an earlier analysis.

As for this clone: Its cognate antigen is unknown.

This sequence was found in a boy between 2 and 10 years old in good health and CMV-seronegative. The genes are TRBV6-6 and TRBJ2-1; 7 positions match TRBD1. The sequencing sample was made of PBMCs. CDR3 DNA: TGTGCCAGCAGTTACCTGCAGGGGGAGTACAATGAGCAGTTCTTC. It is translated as CASSYLQGEYNEQFF.